This passage covers 13 T cell receptor beta chains from one sample sequenced in a study of cytomegalovirus exposure and HLA in healthy donors (dated by TCRdb to about 2017). Library construction relied on the immunoSEQ multiplex PCR assay. A mixture of 60 forward primers for TCR Vbeta segments and 13 reverse primers for TCR Jbeta segments was used in the multiplex PCR. TCRdb limited this immuneACCESS table to in-frame rearrangements with V and J called. A share of clones is missing; checked studies link under half to unresolved V genes, and the rest is unexplained. This sample gives 150,000 to 200,000 clones in total; less than 90% of them show up just once. Around 4.3% of the sample goes to the ten largest clones. The source material was PBMCs. Receptor source: a man aged 45-65 years in good health and CMV-seropositive.

This chain joins TRBV7-3 and TRBJ2-5; TRBD1 might be the D (6 bases). This CDR3 comprises 13 residues. Trimming stripped 5 bases from V and 5 bases from J, with 12 bases between. Germline-derived CDR1 and CDR2 are SGHTA and FQGTGA. CDR3 sequence reads: CASSPRGSETQYF. The CDR3 DNA reads TGTGCCAGCAGCCCCAGGGGATCGGAGACCCAGTACTTC.

The V and J genes are TRBV30 and TRBJ1-3; D uncertain. Trimming cost V 4 bases and J 0 bases, with 7 bases left between them. The CDR3 length is 13 residues. Germline CDR1 GTSNPN, CDR2 SVGIG (reference sequence). CDR3 in DNA: TGTGCCTGGACCGAGAACTCTGGAAACACCATATATTTT. Protein product: CAWTENSGNTIYF.

V and J are TRBV9 and TRBJ1-2, with 9 bases fitting TRBD1. V lost 3 bases to trimming and J lost 8 bases; unmatched junction nucleotides: 14. The CDR3 has 16 amino acids. Germline CDR1 SGDLS, CDR2 YYNGEE. CDR3 amino acids: CASSEPGKQGAQGYTF. In nucleotides, the CDR3 is TGTGCCAGCAGCGAGCCTGGAAAACAGGGGGCGCAAGGCTACACCTTC. The variable domain in full, completed from reference TRBV9 and TRBJ1-2, reads DSGVTQTPKHLITATGQRVTLRCSPRSGDLSVYWYQQSLDQGLQFLIQYYNGEERAKGNILERFSAQQFPDLHSELNLSSLELGDSALYFCASSEPGKQGAQGYTFGSGTRLTVV.

This rearrangement joins TRBV19 to TRBJ1-2; D is perhaps TRBD1 (6 bases). V was trimmed by 7 bases and J by 8 bases, leaving 17 bases between them. This CDR3 spans 13 amino acids. Germline V gene lookup returns CDR1 LNHDA and CDR2 SQIVND (reference sequence). CDR3 sequence reads: CASIGQSDSGYTF. The CDR3 DNA follows: TGTGCCAGTATCGGACAGTCGGATTCGGGCTACACCTTC.

The chain couples TRBV19 to TRBJ1-5, with D possibly being TRBD1 (5 bases). The length of the CDR3 is 15 residues. V was pared by 2 bases and J by 6 bases, with 14 bases between. From germline, CDR1 is LNHDA and CDR2 SQIVND (reference sequence). In nucleotides, the CDR3 is TGTGCCAGTAGTATATCTCGGCAGGGAAGTCAGCCCCAGCATTTT. Its translation is CASSISRQGSQPQHF. The full variable domain, completed using reference TRBV19 and TRBJ1-5, is DGGITQSPKYLFRKEGQNVTLSCEQNLNHDAMYWYRQDPGQGLRLIYYSQIVNDFQKGDIAEGYSVSREKKESFPLTVTSAQKNPTAFYLCASSISRQGSQPQHFGDGTRLSIL.

The chain links TRBV14 to TRBJ1-2, with D possibly matching TRBD1 (5 bases). V was clipped by 4 bases and J by 4 bases, with 7 bases between them. CDR1 and CDR2 (germline): SGHDN, FVKESK. The CDR3 length is 12 residues. CDR3 sequence: CASSPDSYGYTF. CDR3 DNA: TGTGCCAGCAGCCCCGACAGCTATGGCTACACCTTC.

The gene calls are TRBV5-4 and TRBJ2-1, with D possibly TRBD1 on 5 matching bases. The V and J ends lost 4 bases and 8 bases respectively, with 10 bases between them. Looked up from germline, CDR1 is SGHNT and CDR2 is YYREEE (reference sequence). The CDR3 loop spans 12 amino acids. CDR3 in amino acids: CASSSRVDEQFF. For the CDR3, the DNA is TGTGCCAGCAGCAGCAGGGTCGATGAGCAGTTCTTC.

J is TRBJ1-5 and V is TRBV21-1; the table's D call TRBD1 went unverified against the DNA. TRBV21-1 is recorded as a pseudogene. CDR3 size: 16 residues. CDR3 coding DNA: TGTGCCAGCAGCAAAGAGACCAGGGGGAGCAATCAGCCCCAGCATTTT. This translates into CASSKETRGSNQPQHF.

A single count supports this clone. The chain uses TRBV6-1 and TRBJ1-5; no reliable D call. Germline values: CDR1 MNHNS, CDR2 SASEGT. Trimming shortened V by 2 bases and J by 4 bases, and 6 bases separated the two germline ends. The length of the CDR3 is 13 residues. The CDR3 bases are TGTGCCAGCAGTGAAATTGAGAATCAGCCCCAGCATTTT. Translation: CASSEIENQPQHF.

The chain employs TRBV7-3 and TRBJ2-3, with a tentative D call TRBD2 (6 bases). Between the trimmed V and J ends, which lost 2 bases and 0 bases, there was a span of 12 bases. From germline, CDR1 is SGHTA and CDR2 FQGTGA. The CDR3 is made up of 16 amino acids. CDR3 protein: CASSLQAGTSTDTQYF. The CDR3 coding sequence is TGTGCCAGCAGCTTACAGGCGGGAACTAGCACAGATACGCAGTATTTT.

This chain joins TRBV7-9 and TRBJ2-7, with D perhaps matching TRBD2 (6 bases). Germline V lookup: CDR1 SEHNR, CDR2 FQNEAQ (reference sequence). Deletions cut 0 bases from V and 3 bases from J, with 9 bases between. This CDR3 is built from 14 residues. The CDR3 here is CASSLAGGNYEQYF. CDR3 coding DNA: TGTGCCAGCAGCTTAGCGGGCGGGAACTACGAGCAGTACTTC.

This clone was seen only once. The chain uses TRBV6-1 and TRBJ1-4; D is perhaps TRBD1 (5 bases). The CDR3 consists of 16 residues. Germline V gene lookup returns CDR1 MNHNS and CDR2 SASEGT. V lost 3 bases to trimming and J lost 2 bases, with 13 bases between them. CDR3 in amino acids: CASSEPRDLTNEKLFF. The DNA of the CDR3 is TGTGCCAGCAGTGAGCCCAGGGATTTGACTAATGAAAAACTGTTTTTT.

This chain joins TRBV11-2 and TRBJ2-5, with TRBD1 matching 7 bases. CDR1 SGHAT and CDR2 FQNNGV come from the germline V gene. The CDR3 loop spans 17 amino acids. The junction had 15 bases not matched to a gene; V was cut back by 3 bases and J by 5 bases. The chain's CDR3 is CASSFSSGPGGSETQYF. DNA of the CDR3: TGTGCCAGCAGCTTCTCCTCGGGACCAGGGGGATCGGAGACCCAGTACTTC. Together with reference TRBV11-2 and TRBJ2-5, the CDR3 gives the full variable domain: EAGVAQSPRYKIIEKRQSVAFWCNPISGHATLYWYQQILGQGPKLLIQFQNNGVVDDSQLPKDRFSAERLKGVDSTLKIQPAKLEDSAVYLCASSFSSGPGGSETQYFGPGTRLLVL.